These 29 T cell receptor beta chains share one sample of origin, sequenced in a study of cytomegalovirus exposure and HLA in healthy donors. In the PCR, 60 Vbeta and 13 Jbeta primers were used. Clones were sequenced by immunoSEQ multiplex PCR, and TCRdb holds only the in-frame ones, with some missing. The sample consists of 150,000 to 180,000 clones, around 68% of them appearing once. Sequencing used PBMCs. Receptors originate from a man aged 25 to 40 in good health and CMV-seronegative.

The chain is built from TRBV19 and TRBJ1-6; 9 nucleotides agree with TRBD1. V shed 3 bases, J shed 4 bases, and the junction held 1 base outside the gene matches. The CDR3 contains 15 residues. The germline V gene encodes CDR1 LNHDA and CDR2 SQIVND (reference sequence). This CDR3 reads CASSMGTGYNSPLHF. Written as DNA, the CDR3 is TGTGCCAGTAGTATGGGGACAGGGTATAATTCACCCCTCCACTTT.

A single count supports this clone. The V call is TRBV6-5, the J call TRBJ1-2; a possible D gene is TRBD1 (5 bases). Trimming cost V 5 bases and J 5 bases, with 15 bases left between them. This CDR3 has 14 amino acids. Germline V gene data show CDR1 as MNHEY and CDR2 as SVGAGI. DNA for the CDR3: TGTGCCAGCAGTCGCGGAGCGGGACCTTATGGCTACACCTTC. This gives the protein CASSRGAGPYGYTF.

The genes are TRBV19 and TRBJ2-5; no firm D call. V was trimmed by 5 bases and J by 5 bases, leaving 9 bases between them. This CDR3 has 12 residues. The germline V gene encodes CDR1 LNHDA and CDR2 SQIVND (reference sequence). CDR3 region: CASSSSFETQYF. In nucleotides, the CDR3 is TGTGCCAGTAGTTCCTCGTTTGAGACCCAGTACTTC. Based on the CDR3 plus reference TRBV19 and TRBJ2-5, the full variable domain is DGGITQSPKYLFRKEGQNVTLSCEQNLNHDAMYWYRQDPGQGLRLIYYSQIVNDFQKGDIAEGYSVSREKKESFPLTVTSAQKNPTAFYLCASSSSFETQYFGPGTRLLVL.

This clone showed up just once. The rearrangement uses TRBV7-2 and TRBJ1-5; TRBD1 agrees at 7 bases. V lost 0 bases and J lost 5; bases outside the gene matches: 1. The CDR3 loop spans 14 amino acids. CDR1 is SGHTA, CDR2 FQGNSA, per germline. CDR3 DNA sequence: TGTGCCAGCAGCTTAGCCAGGGGGGATCAGCCCCAGCATTTT. Translated: CASSLARGDQPQHF.

V is TRBV11-2 and J is TRBJ2-5, with D perhaps TRBD2 (5 bases). Looked up from germline, CDR1 is SGHAT and CDR2 is FQNNGV. Trimming removed 5 bases at V and 2 bases at J, with 12 bases between. There are 14 residues in the CDR3. CDR3 bases: TGTGCCAGCAGCCAAGGACTGCGGCAAGAGACCCAGTACTTC. Amino acid sequence: CASSQGLRQETQYF.

This clone was detected a few times. DNA for the CDR3: TGCGCCAGCAGCCTCCGCGGCAACAAAGCTTTCTTT. As protein: CASSLRGNKAFF. The chain joins TRBV4-3 to TRBJ1-1, with D unclear. The length of the CDR3 is 12 residues. Per germline, CDR1 LGHNA and CDR2 YSLEER. Deletions cut 4 bases from V and 9 bases from J, with 12 bases between.

The J gene is TRBJ2-5, the V gene TRBV4-2; 7 nucleotides line up with TRBD1. The germline V gene encodes CDR1 LGHNA and CDR2 YNFKEQ. Losses at the gene ends were 1 base for V and 11 bases for J; bases not matched to a gene: 10. The CDR3 spans 14 residues. This chain's CDR3 is CASSQGQGLGEQYF. CDR3 sequence (DNA): TGTGCCAGCAGCCAAGGACAGGGCCTTGGAGAGCAGTACTTC.

The V call is TRBV4-1, the J call TRBJ2-7; a possible D gene is TRBD2 (5 bases). Trimming left V 0 bases short and J 0 bases short, with 12 bases between. The CDR3 extends over 16 amino acids. Germline V CDR1 and CDR2: MGHRA, YSYEKL. The CDR3 sequence: CASSQDFRADSYEQYF. In DNA, the CDR3 is TGCGCCAGCAGCCAAGATTTTAGAGCGGACTCCTACGAGCAGTACTTC.

The V call is TRBV19, the J call TRBJ1-2, with 10 nucleotides matching TRBD1. From germline, CDR1 is LNHDA and CDR2 SQIVND (reference sequence). The V gene end was trimmed by 4 bases and the J gene end by 6 bases; junction bases not matched to a gene: 8. The CDR3 sequence is 15 residues long. The CDR3 region is CASSNALTGGDGYTF. In nucleotides, the CDR3 is TGTGCCAGTAGTAATGCCCTGACAGGGGGCGATGGCTACACCTTC.

This chain uses TRBV6-1 with TRBJ2-5; 13 bases align to TRBD2. CDR1 and CDR2 from the germline V gene are MNHNS and SASEGT. This CDR3 has 15 residues. V shed 7 bases and J 5 bases; nucleotides not matched to a gene: 7. CDR3 bases: TGTGCCAGCAATCCACTAGCGGGGGGGCGGGAGACCCAGTACTTC. Translation gives CASNPLAGGRETQYF.

The chain combines TRBV11-2 with TRBJ2-1; TRBD2 agrees at 14 bases. The CDR3 is 15 amino acids. Germline assignment: CDR1 SGHAT and CDR2 FQNNGV. With V trimmed by 4 bases and J by 7 bases, 3 bases remained unmatched. CDR3 region: CASSSGTSGGNEQFF. In DNA, the CDR3 is TGTGCCAGCAGCTCCGGGACTAGCGGGGGTAATGAGCAGTTCTTC.

The chain links TRBV5-1 to TRBJ2-2; D possibly corresponds to TRBD2 (5 bases). Germline assignment: CDR1 SGHRS and CDR2 YFSETQ. The CDR3 is 12 amino acids. Trimming took off 7 bases at V and 6 bases at J, with 10 bases between the two ends. CDR3 sequence: CASLNGAGELFF. The CDR3 DNA reads as TGCGCCAGCCTAAACGGGGCCGGGGAGCTGTTTTTT.

V is TRBV6-5 and J is TRBJ1-1, with D possibly being TRBD1 (5 bases). With 7 bases removed from V and 0 bases from J, the gap between germline ends came to 9 bases. Per the germline V gene, CDR1 is MNHEY and CDR2 is SVGAGI. The CDR3 loop spans 13 amino acids. The CDR3 reads CASINRLNTEAFF. The CDR3, as DNA: TGTGCCAGCATCAACAGGTTGAACACTGAAGCTTTCTTT.

This clone was seen a handful of times. The chain uses TRBV7-9 and TRBJ2-5; weak D call: TRBD1 (5 bases). Near its end, the DNA agrees better with TRBJ2-7, so the J call may be wrong. The CDR3 totals 15 residues. Germline V gives CDR1 SEHNR, CDR2 FQNEAQ (reference sequence). This CDR3 reads CASSLMSRATYEQYF. The DNA of the CDR3 is TGTGCCAGCAGCTTAATGTCCAGGGCGACCTACGAGCAGTACTTC.

As for this clone: The junction differs from germline at one of its ends, possibly a read error. This chain uses TRBV7-9 with TRBJ2-1, with 12 nucleotides matching TRBD2. This CDR3 is 15 amino acids long. Per germline, CDR1 SEHNR and CDR2 FQNEAQ (reference sequence). CDR3 coding DNA: TGTTCCAGCAGCTTCCTAGCGGGGGGGTACAATGAGCAGTTCTTC. It is translated as CSSSFLAGGYNEQFF.

The chain uses TRBV28 and TRBJ2-2; 11 nucleotides agree with TRBD2. The CDR3 is 15 amino acids. Trimming removed 6 bases from V and 4 bases from J; junction bases left unmatched: 4. Per germline, CDR1 MDHEN and CDR2 SYDVKM. The DNA of the CDR3 is TGTGCCAGCAGCACTAGCGGGGGCTTCACCGGGGAGCTGTTTTTT. It yields the protein CASSTSGGFTGELFF.

The chain combines TRBV30 with TRBJ1-5; D call uncertain. The germline CDR1 and CDR2 sequences are GTSNPN and SVGIG (reference sequence). This CDR3 is 13 amino acids long. The V and J ends lost 1 base and 2 bases respectively, with 6 bases between them. The CDR3 DNA sequence: TGTGCCTGGAGTGCAGAAGGCAATCAGCCCCAGCATTTT. Its translation: CAWSAEGNQPQHF.

This sequence joins TRBV6-5 and TRBJ2-2; D ambiguous. The V and J ends lost 5 bases and 8 bases respectively, with 12 bases between them. The CDR3 has 13 amino acids. Per the germline V gene, CDR1 is MNHEY and CDR2 is SVGAGI. The chain's CDR3 is CASSTSSWGELFF. As DNA, the CDR3 is TGTGCCAGCAGTACATCCTCCTGGGGGGAGCTGTTTTTT.

The chain has TRBV6-1 and TRBJ1-3; no reliable D call. CDR1 MNHNS and CDR2 SASEGT come from the germline V gene. V was pared by 9 bases and J by 0 bases, with 9 bases between. This CDR3 has 13 amino acids. The CDR3 DNA reads as TGTGCCAGTACCACCAGCTCTGGAAACACCATATATTTT. Residues: CASTTSSGNTIYF.

V is TRBV4-1 and J is TRBJ1-2; possibly TRBD1 for D (6 bases). Germline CDR1 MGHRA, CDR2 YSYEKL. The V and J ends lost 0 bases and 2 bases respectively, with 10 bases between them. This CDR3 has 15 amino acids. In DNA, the CDR3 is TGCGCCAGCAGCCAAGAGGCAGGGGACAACTATGGCTACACCTTC. Translated: CASSQEAGDNYGYTF.

The chain joins TRBV14 to TRBJ1-2; D may be TRBD1 (6 bases). With 5 bases removed from V and 0 bases from J, the gap between germline ends came to 10 bases. This CDR3 has 14 residues. CDR1 is SGHDN and CDR2 is FVKESK in the germline V gene. For the CDR3, the DNA is TGTGCCAGCAGCTACGGACAGCCTAACTATGGCTACACCTTC. Its translation is CASSYGQPNYGYTF.

The J gene is TRBJ2-7, the V gene TRBV5-1; 7 nucleotides match TRBD2. Germline loops: CDR1 SGHRS, CDR2 YFSETQ. CDR3 length equals 14 residues. J lost 5 bases, V lost 4 bases, and 9 bases had no gene match. The CDR3 coding sequence is TGCGCCAGCAGCCCGACCGGGGGGTCCCACGAGCAGTACTTC. Translated, it gives CASSPTGGSHEQYF. The variable domain in full, with the rest retrieved from reference TRBV5-1 and TRBJ2-7, is KAGVTQTPRYLIKTRGQQVTLSCSPISGHRSVSWYQQTPGQGLQFLFEYFSETQRNKGNFPGRFSGRQFSNSRSEMNVSTLELGDSALYLCASSPTGGSHEQYFGPGTRLTVT.

There are a few counts of this clone. This sequence joins TRBV4-3 and TRBJ1-4; the match to TRBD1 covers 7 bases. The J segment lost 8 bases and the V segment lost 0 bases, leaving 9 bases of the junction unmatched. The CDR3 covers 16 residues. Germline V gene data show CDR1 as LGHNA and CDR2 as YSLEER. Here the CDR3 reads CASSQDMNRGDEKLFF. The CDR3 nucleotides read TGCGCCAGCAGCCAAGATATGAACAGGGGAGACGAAAAACTGTTTTTT.

The CDR3: CASSLQGRGEKLFF. As DNA, the CDR3 is TGCGCCAGCAGCCTGCAGGGGAGGGGAGAAAAACTGTTTTTT. The chain employs TRBV5-1 and TRBJ1-4; D possibly corresponds to TRBD1 (6 bases). Germline V gives CDR1 SGHRS, CDR2 YFSETQ. Trimming removed 4 bases from V and 8 bases from J, with 15 bases in between. The CDR3 has 14 amino acids. Together with reference TRBV5-1 and TRBJ1-4, the CDR3 gives the full variable domain: KAGVTQTPRYLIKTRGQQVTLSCSPISGHRSVSWYQQTPGQGLQFLFEYFSETQRNKGNFPGRFSGRQFSNSRSEMNVSTLELGDSALYLCASSLQGRGEKLFFGSGTQLSVL.

V usage is TRBV27 and J usage is TRBJ2-3; TRBD2 is a possible D gene (6 bases). CDR3 size: 16 residues. V was shortened by 5 bases and J by 5 bases, with 20 bases between the two germline ends. Per the germline V gene, CDR1 is MNHEY and CDR2 is SMNVEV (reference sequence). The CDR3 sequence: CASSPRDWTSGDTQYF. The CDR3 nucleotides are TGTGCCAGCAGTCCGCGGGACTGGACTTCTGGAGATACGCAGTATTTT.

The chain uses TRBV5-1 and TRBJ2-7; D is perhaps TRBD1 (5 bases). Germline V gives CDR1 SGHRS, CDR2 YFSETQ. V was clipped by 1 base and J by 3 bases, with 8 bases between them. This CDR3 comprises 13 residues. The CDR3 DNA reads TGCGCCAGCAGCTTGTCACAGGTCTACGAGCAGTACTTC. It yields the protein CASSLSQVYEQYF.

This sequence joins TRBV4-3 and TRBJ1-2; no reliable D call. Germline-derived CDR1 and CDR2 are LGHNA and YSLEER. The CDR3 is made up of 11 amino acids. V was pared by 5 bases and J by 6 bases, with 7 bases between. As DNA, the CDR3 is TGCGCCAGCAGCAACATTGATGGCTACACCTTC. Amino acids: CASSNIDGYTF.

For this clone: The CDR3 end shows no conserved phenylalanine or tryptophan, and so a read error is likely. The chain joins TRBV5-1 to TRBJ2-7; 10 positions agree with TRBD2. J lost 0 bases, V lost 3 bases, and 6 bases had no gene match. CDR3 length equals 16 residues. Germline V lookup: CDR1 SGHRS, CDR2 YFSETQ. The CDR3 DNA is TGCGCCAGCAGCTACTCACTAGCGGGAAGCTCCTACGAGCAGTACCTC. Translated, it gives CASSYSLAGSSYEQYL.

The chain is built from TRBV30 and TRBJ2-3, with a tentative D call TRBD2 (7 bases). Per germline, CDR1 GTSNPN and CDR2 SVGIG (reference sequence). This CDR3 has 15 amino acids. V lost 0 bases and J 1 base, leaving 11 bases between the germline ends. CDR3: CAWSVGGGRTDTQYF. The CDR3 DNA reads as TGTGCCTGGAGTGTAGGCGGGGGCCGCACAGATACGCAGTATTTT.